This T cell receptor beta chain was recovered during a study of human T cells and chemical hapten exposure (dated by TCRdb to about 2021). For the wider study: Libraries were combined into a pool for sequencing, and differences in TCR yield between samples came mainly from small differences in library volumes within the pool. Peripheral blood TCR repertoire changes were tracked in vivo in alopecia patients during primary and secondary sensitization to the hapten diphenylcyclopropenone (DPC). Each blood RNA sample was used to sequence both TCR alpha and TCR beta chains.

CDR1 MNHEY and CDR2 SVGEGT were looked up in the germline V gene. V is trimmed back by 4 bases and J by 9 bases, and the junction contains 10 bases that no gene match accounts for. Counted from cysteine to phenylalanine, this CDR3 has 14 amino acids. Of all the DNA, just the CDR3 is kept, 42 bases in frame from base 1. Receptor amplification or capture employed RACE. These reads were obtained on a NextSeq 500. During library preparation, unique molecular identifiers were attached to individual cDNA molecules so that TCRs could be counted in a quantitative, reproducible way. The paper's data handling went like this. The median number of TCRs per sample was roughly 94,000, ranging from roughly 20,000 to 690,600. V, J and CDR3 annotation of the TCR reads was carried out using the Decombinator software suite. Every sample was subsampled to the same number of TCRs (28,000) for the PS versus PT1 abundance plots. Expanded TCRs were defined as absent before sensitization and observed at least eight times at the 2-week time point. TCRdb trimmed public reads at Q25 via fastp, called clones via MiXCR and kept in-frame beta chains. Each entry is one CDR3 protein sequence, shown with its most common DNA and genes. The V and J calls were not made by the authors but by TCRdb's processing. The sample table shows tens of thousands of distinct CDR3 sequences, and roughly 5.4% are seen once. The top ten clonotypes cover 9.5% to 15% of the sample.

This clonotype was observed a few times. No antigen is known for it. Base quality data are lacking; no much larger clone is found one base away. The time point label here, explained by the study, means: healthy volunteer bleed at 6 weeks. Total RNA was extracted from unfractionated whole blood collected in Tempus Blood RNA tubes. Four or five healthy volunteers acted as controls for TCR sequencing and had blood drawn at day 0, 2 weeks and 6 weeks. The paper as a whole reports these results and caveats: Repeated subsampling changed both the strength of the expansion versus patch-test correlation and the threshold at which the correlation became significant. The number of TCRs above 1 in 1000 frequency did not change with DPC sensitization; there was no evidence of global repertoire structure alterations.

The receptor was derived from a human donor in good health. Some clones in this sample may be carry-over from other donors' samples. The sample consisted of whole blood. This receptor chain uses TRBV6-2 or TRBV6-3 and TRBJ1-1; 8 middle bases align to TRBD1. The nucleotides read TGTGCCAGCAGTTTCAGGGGGCGTGTAATCAAAGCTTTCTTT. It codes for CASSFRGRVIKAFF.